The T cell receptor (beta chain) under discussion was sequenced for a study of liver allograft versus peripheral blood T cells. Study-wide background: Peripheral blood of the recipients supplied T cell receptor repertoires that were compared with those in transplanted livers.

The CDR3 loop spans 14 amino acids. Trimming left V 5 bases short and J 2 bases short, with 13 bases between. Germline V gives CDR1 LNHDA, CDR2 SQIVND (reference sequence). One entry per CDR3 protein, called by TCRdb with MiXCR from the reads. There are 3,500 to 4,500 distinct CDR3 sequences in the sample; 14% to 15% occur only once, and 9.5% to 12% lies in the top ten. This clonotype is medium-sized by share. The antigen remains undetermined. Findings and caveats of the study: Liver allograft and peripheral blood T cell receptor repertoires reportedly differed.

The rearrangement links TRBV19 to TRBJ2-7; D not resolved. The receptor's source is a human patient who had a liver transplant. Part of the T cells may come from the graft donor. Written as DNA, the CDR3 is TGTGCCAGTAGTGTGGGCCTCCTTACCTACGAGCAGTACTTC. It yields the protein CASSVGLLTYEQYF.